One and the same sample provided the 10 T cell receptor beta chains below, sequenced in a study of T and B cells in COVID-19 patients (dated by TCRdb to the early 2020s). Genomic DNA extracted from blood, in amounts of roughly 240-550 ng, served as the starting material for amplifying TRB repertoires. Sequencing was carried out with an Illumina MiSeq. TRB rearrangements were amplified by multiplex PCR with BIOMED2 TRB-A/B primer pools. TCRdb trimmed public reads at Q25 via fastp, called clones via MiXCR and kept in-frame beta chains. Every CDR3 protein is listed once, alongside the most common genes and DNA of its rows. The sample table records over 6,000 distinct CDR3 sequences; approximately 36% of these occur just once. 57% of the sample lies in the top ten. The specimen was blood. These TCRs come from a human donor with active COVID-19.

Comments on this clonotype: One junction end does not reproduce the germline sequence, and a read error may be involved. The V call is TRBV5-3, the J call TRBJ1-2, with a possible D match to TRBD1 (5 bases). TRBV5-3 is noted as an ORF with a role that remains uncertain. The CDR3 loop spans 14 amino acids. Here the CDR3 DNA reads TGCGCCAGCTCCTACGGGGGGACTAACTATGGCTACACCTTC. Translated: CASSYGGTNYGYTF.

Here the CDR3 DNA reads TGTGCCAGCAGTTCCCGAGGGTACCAAGAGACCCAGTACTTC. Amino acids: CASSSRGYQETQYF. V usage is TRBV6-2 or TRBV6-3 and J usage is TRBJ2-5; tentatively, D is TRBD2 (5 bases). The V end lost 4 bases, the J end lost 0 bases, and 9 bases lay between the germline ends. The CDR3 runs 14 residues. Germline V CDR1 and CDR2: MNHEY, SVGEGT.

CDR3 region: CASSLGQGDSGNSPLHF. In nucleotides, the CDR3 is TGTGCCAGCAGTTTGGGACAGGGTGATTCAGGGAATTCACCCCTCCACTTT. V is TRBV27 and J is TRBJ1-6, with TRBD1 matching over 9 bases. In germline, CDR1 is MNHEY, CDR2 SMNVEV (reference sequence). This CDR3 contains 17 residues. The V segment lost 3 bases and the J segment 7 bases; nucleotides outside the gene matches: 10.

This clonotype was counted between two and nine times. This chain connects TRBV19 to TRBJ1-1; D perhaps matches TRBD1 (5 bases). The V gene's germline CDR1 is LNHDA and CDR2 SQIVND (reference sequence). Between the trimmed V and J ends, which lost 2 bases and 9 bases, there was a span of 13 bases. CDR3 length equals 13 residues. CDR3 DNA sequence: TGTGCCAGTAGTATAACCCAGGGAAAGAAAGCTTTCTTT. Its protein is CASSITQGKKAFF.

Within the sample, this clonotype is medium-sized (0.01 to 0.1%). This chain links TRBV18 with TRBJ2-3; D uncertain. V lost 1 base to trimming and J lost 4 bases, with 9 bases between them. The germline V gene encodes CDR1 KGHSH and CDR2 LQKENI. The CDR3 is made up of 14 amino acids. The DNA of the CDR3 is TGTGCCAGCTCACCACTGGTGAGCGCAGATACGCAGTATTTT. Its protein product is CASSPLVSADTQYF.

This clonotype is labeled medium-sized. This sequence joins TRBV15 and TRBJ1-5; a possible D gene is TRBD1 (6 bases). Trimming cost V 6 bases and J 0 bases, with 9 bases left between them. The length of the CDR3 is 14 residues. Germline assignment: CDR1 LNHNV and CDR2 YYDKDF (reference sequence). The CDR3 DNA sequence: TGTGCCACCAGTGCGGACAGTAGCAATCAGCCCCAGCATTTT. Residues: CATSADSSNQPQHF.

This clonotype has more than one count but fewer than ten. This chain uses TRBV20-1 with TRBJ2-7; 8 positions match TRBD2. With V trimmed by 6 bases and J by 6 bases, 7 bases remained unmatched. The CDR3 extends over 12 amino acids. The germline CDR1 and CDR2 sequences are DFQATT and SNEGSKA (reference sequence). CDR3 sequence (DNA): TGCAGTGCGCCGGGACTAGGGATCGAGCAGTACTTC. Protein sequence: CSAPGLGIEQYF.

CDR3 loop: CAWSVKAGVNIQYF. CDR3 DNA sequence: TGTGCCTGGAGTGTAAAAGCGGGGGTAAACATTCAGTACTTC. This chain connects TRBV30 to TRBJ2-4; the match to TRBD2 covers 8 bases. Germline CDR1 GTSNPN, CDR2 SVGIG (reference sequence). Unmatched junction bases numbered 4, after V lost 0 bases and J lost 6 bases. The CDR3 loop spans 14 amino acids.

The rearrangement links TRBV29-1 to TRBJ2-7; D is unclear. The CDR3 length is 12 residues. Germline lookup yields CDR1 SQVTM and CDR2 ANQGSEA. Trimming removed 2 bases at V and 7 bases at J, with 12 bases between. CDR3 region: CSVERTDGEQYF. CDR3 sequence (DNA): TGCAGCGTTGAAAGGACCGACGGGGAGCAGTACTTC.

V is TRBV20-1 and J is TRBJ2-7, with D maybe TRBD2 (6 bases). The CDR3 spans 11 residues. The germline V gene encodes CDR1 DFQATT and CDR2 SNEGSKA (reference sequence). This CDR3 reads CSWGRGYEQYF. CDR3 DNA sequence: TGCAGCTGGGGACGGGGGTACGAGCAGTACTTC.